The 21 T cell receptor beta chains below all came from one sample that was sequenced in a study of blood T cells in healthy people across ages. Through a sample-barcoded 5' primer and a J-beta primer mix, a second PCR was run for roughly 6 to 12 cycles. From the 5' RACE reads, TCRdb called clonotypes with MiXCR, one entry per CDR3 protein. This sample carries around 690,000 distinct CDR3 sequences, 58% of them seen once, and the ten largest clones take around 37%. The sample taken for sequencing was blood. These receptors were collected from a man aged 55 to 69 in good health.

This rearrangement joins TRBV2 to TRBJ2-1; D might be TRBD2 (6 bases). Germline lookup yields CDR1 SNHLY and CDR2 FYNNEI. V lost 7 bases and J 2 bases, leaving 9 bases between the germline ends. The CDR3 covers 13 residues. The CDR3 spells CASNLAPYNEQFF. In DNA form, the CDR3 reads TGTGCCAGCAACCTAGCGCCCTACAATGAGCAGTTCTTC.

This sequence joins TRBV24-1 and TRBJ1-6, with 7 positions matching TRBD1. V lost 4 bases and J lost 3; bases outside the gene matches: 5. Germline CDR1 reads KGHDR; CDR2 reads SFDVKD. The CDR3 is made up of 16 amino acids. The CDR3 reads CATSDHGTDYNSPLHF. For the CDR3, the DNA is TGTGCCACCAGTGACCACGGGACAGACTATAATTCACCCCTCCACTTT.

This clonotype appeared a few times. The CDR3: CASSRRGTEGSDTQYF. DNA of the CDR3: TGTGCCAGCAGCCGTAGGGGGACGGAAGGATCAGATACGCAGTATTTT. The V call is TRBV9, the J call TRBJ2-3; perhaps TRBD1 as D (6 bases). The CDR3 has 16 residues. Germline assignment: CDR1 SGDLS and CDR2 YYNGEE. The V and J ends lost 4 bases and 4 bases respectively, with 19 bases between them.

The chain is built from TRBV12-3 or TRBV12-4 and TRBJ1-5, with D hard to call. With 6 bases removed from V and 0 bases from J, the gap between germline ends came to 18 bases. The CDR3 consists of 17 residues. For the CDR3, the DNA is TGTGCCAGCAGCCTAATGGGAGGCGGAGCTAGCAATCAGCCCCAGCATTTT. It translates to CASSLMGGGASNQPQHF.

This clonotype has more than one count but fewer than ten. V gene TRBV20-1 combines with J gene TRBJ1-5, with 12 nucleotides matching TRBD1. The CDR3 totals 14 residues. The germline gives CDR1 DFQATT, CDR2 SNEGSKA (reference sequence). The trim removed 5 bases at V and 5 bases at J, leaving 4 bases unmatched. The CDR3 bases are TGCAGTGCTTCCCGGGACAGGGGGCATCAGCCCCAGCATTTT. Protein sequence: CSASRDRGHQPQHF.

This clonotype was seen more than once but under ten times. This chain joins TRBV5-1 and TRBJ2-3, with 10 nucleotides matching TRBD2. The CDR3 has 16 amino acids. Germline trimming cut 2 bases from V and 4 bases from J; bases unmatched to any gene: 7. CDR1 SGHRS and CDR2 YFSETQ come from the germline V gene. The CDR3 DNA sequence: TGCGCCAGCAGCTTCGGGCTAGCGGGGGACTCAGATACGCAGTATTTT. Its translation: CASSFGLAGDSDTQYF.

The chain combines TRBV28 with TRBJ2-7; D remains ambiguous. V lost 2 bases and J lost 0, with 8 bases in between. Germline V gene lookup returns CDR1 MDHEN and CDR2 SYDVKM. The CDR3 loop spans 14 amino acids. The CDR3 protein is CASSLGLNSYEQYF. In DNA, the CDR3 is TGTGCCAGCAGTTTAGGCCTTAACTCCTACGAGCAGTACTTC. The full variable domain, completed using reference TRBV28 and TRBJ2-7, is DVKVTQSSRYLVKRTGEKVFLECVQDMDHENMFWYRQDPGLGLRLIYFSYDVKMKEKGDIPEGYSVSREKKERFSLILESASTNQTSMYLCASSLGLNSYEQYFGPGTRLTVT.

The chain combines TRBV24-1 with TRBJ2-5, with D uncertain. The germline V and J ends were trimmed by 0 bases and 5 bases, with 9 bases remaining between them. This CDR3 has 14 amino acids. Germline values: CDR1 KGHDR, CDR2 SFDVKD. The CDR3 protein is CATSDLPGMETQYF. The CDR3 nucleotides read TGTGCCACCAGTGATTTGCCCGGTATGGAGACCCAGTACTTC.

The J gene is TRBJ1-5, the V gene TRBV20-1; D not certain. Germline V gene lookup returns CDR1 DFQATT and CDR2 SNEGSKA (reference sequence). The CDR3 covers 12 residues. V was shortened by 2 bases and J by 4 bases, with 6 bases between the two germline ends. The CDR3 region has the DNA TGCAGTGCTAGACAGGTTAATCAGCCCCAGCATTTT. This translates into CSARQVNQPQHF.

The rearrangement joins TRBV20-1 to TRBJ1-2; D gene unclear. The CDR3 has 15 amino acids. Deletions cut 0 bases from V and 4 bases from J, with 15 bases between. Germline CDR1 DFQATT, CDR2 SNEGSKA (reference sequence). CDR3 in DNA: TGCAGTGCTAGAGACCTAAATGACAATACCTATGGCTACACCTTC. It encodes CSARDLNDNTYGYTF.

The rearrangement joins TRBV7-9 to TRBJ2-1; TRBD2 matches 11 bases. Germline assignment: CDR1 SEHNR and CDR2 FQNEAQ (reference sequence). The CDR3 spans 13 residues. V was pared by 10 bases and J by 7 bases, with 6 bases of the junction left unmatched. CDR3 sequence reads: CATSTSGVNEQFF. As DNA, the CDR3 is TGTGCCACCTCGACTAGCGGGGTTAATGAGCAGTTCTTC.

This sequence joins TRBV27 and TRBJ1-6; TRBD1 aligns across 7 bases. The CDR3 has 16 amino acids. CDR1 is MNHEY and CDR2 is SMNVEV in the germline V gene (reference sequence). The junction had 6 bases not matched to a gene; V was cut back by 3 bases and J by 4 bases. In DNA form, the CDR3 reads TGTGCCAGCAGTTTCGGGGACAGTCCTTATAATTCACCCCTCCACTTT. It specifies CASSFGDSPYNSPLHF.

This clonotype has a handful of counts. This chain uses TRBV29-1 with TRBJ1-4; 7 bases fit TRBD1. CDR1 SQVTM and CDR2 ANQGSEA come from the germline V gene. The V and J ends lost 6 bases and 3 bases, in that order; junction bases with no gene match: 4. There are 13 residues in the CDR3. CDR3 nucleotide sequence: TGCAGCGTGGCGGGACAGCCTAATGAAAAACTGTTTTTT. Its translation: CSVAGQPNEKLFF.

The rearrangement joins TRBV6-6 to TRBJ1-3; 7 bases match TRBD1. V gave up 6 bases and J gave up 1 base; unmatched junction bases: 3. This CDR3 has 14 amino acids. Looked up from germline, CDR1 is MNHNY and CDR2 is SVGAGI (reference sequence). The CDR3 spells CASRAGQSGNTIYF. Written as DNA, the CDR3 is TGTGCCAGCAGAGCGGGACAGTCTGGAAACACCATATATTTT.

This clonotype was recorded a few times. The chain joins TRBV7-2 to TRBJ2-7, with 9 bases identical to TRBD1. With 6 bases clipped from V and 6 bases from J, the junction kept 9 bases outside the gene matches. This CDR3 comprises 14 residues. From germline, CDR1 is SGHTA and CDR2 FQGNSA. CDR3 amino acids: CASRYDRGTREQYF. DNA of the CDR3: TGTGCCAGCAGATACGACAGGGGGACCCGCGAGCAGTACTTC.

This clonotype has only a few counts. The V and J genes are TRBV7-2 and TRBJ1-6; D remains unclear. V lost 2 bases to trimming and J lost 1 base, with 0 bases between them. Looked up from germline, CDR1 is SGHTA and CDR2 is FQGNSA. This CDR3 spans 13 amino acids. DNA for the CDR3: TGTGCCAGCAGCTTATCCTATAATTCACCCCTCCACTTT. Its translation: CASSLSYNSPLHF. Variable domain in full (rest from reference TRBV7-2 and TRBJ1-6): GAGVSQSPSNKVTEKGKDVELRCDPISGHTALYWYRQSLGQGLEFLIYFQGNSAPDKSGLPSDRFSAERTGGSVSTLTIQRTQQEDSAVYLCASSLSYNSPLHFGNGTRLTVT.

The gene calls are TRBV11-3 and TRBJ2-1; 7 bases are shared with TRBD1. Germline loops: CDR1 SGHNT, CDR2 YENEEA. The CDR3 sequence is 14 residues long. The junction had 9 bases not matched to a gene; V was cut back by 5 bases and J by 8 bases. The CDR3, as DNA: TGTGCCAGCAGCCAGCGACAGGGTTCGGATGAGCAGTTCTTC. It translates to CASSQRQGSDEQFF.

The DNA of the CDR3 is TGTGCCAGCAGAAGGGGGACAGGGCGAGAGACCCAGTACTTC. Residues: CASRRGTGRETQYF. This rearrangement joins TRBV6-1 to TRBJ2-5; 9 bases align to TRBD1. J lost 4 bases, V lost 6 bases, and 6 bases had no gene match. Germline V lookup: CDR1 MNHNS, CDR2 SASEGT. The CDR3 contains 14 residues.

The CDR3 nucleotides are TGTGCCAGCAGCTCCGGGACAGCACCGTACGAGCAGTACTTC. Translation: CASSSGTAPYEQYF. The chain has TRBV7-2 and TRBJ2-4; 7 nucleotides align to TRBD1. The J call is uncertain, as TRBJ2-7 better fits the DNA end. The germline gives CDR1 SGHTA, CDR2 FQGNSA. The CDR3 extends over 14 amino acids.

The table lists this clonotype with a count of one. The CDR3 is CASILRGSGEQFF. For the CDR3, the DNA is TGTGCCAGTATTCTCAGGGGTTCGGGTGAGCAGTTCTTC. This sequence joins TRBV19 and TRBJ2-1, with a possible D match to TRBD1 (6 bases). V was cut by 7 bases and J by 9 bases, with 16 bases left in between. CDR1 is LNHDA and CDR2 is SQIVND in the germline V gene (reference sequence). The CDR3 covers 13 residues.

The chain carries TRBV29-1 and TRBJ2-5, with TRBD1 matching 9 bases. V was pared by 4 bases and J by 6 bases, with 6 bases of the junction left unmatched. The CDR3 consists of 13 residues. The V gene's germline CDR1 is SQVTM and CDR2 ANQGSEA. CDR3 DNA sequence: TGCAGCGTTGGGGGACAGGGTCTCAAGACCCAGTACTTC. Translating gives CSVGGQGLKTQYF.